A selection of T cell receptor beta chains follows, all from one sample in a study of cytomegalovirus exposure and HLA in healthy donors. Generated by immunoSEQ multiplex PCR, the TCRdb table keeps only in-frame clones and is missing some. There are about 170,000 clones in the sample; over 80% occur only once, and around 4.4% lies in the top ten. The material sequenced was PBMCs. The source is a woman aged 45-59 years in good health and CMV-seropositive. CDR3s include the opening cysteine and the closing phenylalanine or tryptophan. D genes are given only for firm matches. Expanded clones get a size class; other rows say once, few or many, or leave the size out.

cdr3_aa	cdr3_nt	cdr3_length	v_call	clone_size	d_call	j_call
CAIGGEESIMNTEAFF	TGTGCCATCGGGGGGGAAGAGTCCATAATGAACACTGAAGCTTTCTTT	16	TRBV10-3	NA	NA	TRBJ1-1
CASGTGDGRGYTF	TGTGCCAGCGGGACAGGGGATGGAAGGGGCTACACCTTC	13	TRBV2	few	TRBD1	TRBJ1-2
CASSPNSRTGAEGYTF	TGTGCCAGCAGCCCGAATAGTCGGACAGGGGCAGAAGGCTACACCTTC	16	TRBV7-2	NA	TRBD1	TRBJ1-2
CASSSPGVNTEAFF	TGTGCCAGCAGTTCCCCAGGCGTGAACACTGAAGCTTTCTTT	14	TRBV6-5	NA	NA	TRBJ1-1
CASSLGVRDTEAFF	TGTGCCAGCAGCTTAGGGGTGAGGGATACTGAAGCTTTCTTT	14	TRBV7-9	NA	NA	TRBJ1-1
CASSQSRGSNEQFF	TGTGCCAGCAGCCAGTCGCGGGGTAGCAATGAGCAGTTCTTC	14	TRBV7-3	NA	NA	TRBJ2-1
CASSDTYGGAPETQYF	TGTGCCAGCAGTGACACATACGGGGGGGCCCCAGAGACCCAGTACTTC	16	TRBV6-4	NA	TRBD2	TRBJ2-5
CSVAKTGTPPQYF	TGCAGCGTCGCGAAGACAGGGACTCCTCCGCAGTACTTC	13	TRBV29-1	NA	NA	TRBJ2-7
CSGGSNEQFF	TGTTCCGGCGGGAGCAATGAGCAGTTCTTC	10	TRBV7-9	many	TRBD2	TRBJ2-1
CASSISGKAAIYEQFF	TGTGCCAGTAGTATCTCAGGGAAGGCCGCCATATATGAGCAGTTCTTC	16	TRBV19	NA	NA	TRBJ2-1
CASSAGIAGAYEQYF	TGTGCCAGCAGTGCAGGGATAGCGGGGGCCTACGAGCAGTACTTC	15	TRBV2	NA	TRBD2	TRBJ2-7
CASVPGLGIPYEQYF	TGTGCCAGCGTACCGGGACTAGGTATTCCCTACGAGCAGTACTTC	15	TRBV28	NA	TRBD2	TRBJ2-7
CASSLSGGGNTIYF	TGTGCCAGCAGCTTATCAGGAGGTGGAAACACCATATATTTT	14	TRBV7-3	NA	NA	TRBJ1-3
CASRQANYGYTF	TGTGCCAGCCGACAAGCTAACTATGGCTACACCTTC	12	TRBV6-5	NA	NA	TRBJ1-2
CASSLGLKRGNQPQHF	TGTGCCAGCAGCTTGGGGTTGAAGAGGGGCAATCAGCCCCAGCATTTT	16	TRBV5-8	NA	NA	TRBJ1-5
CASSGRYSYEQYF	TGTGCCAGCAGTGGGAGATACTCCTACGAGCAGTACTTC	13	TRBV6-5	NA	NA	TRBJ2-7
CASSPQGVRGEQYF	TGTGCCAGCAGTCCTCAGGGGGTTCGTGGCGAGCAGTACTTC	14	TRBV27	NA	TRBD1	TRBJ2-7
CASSLDRYEAFF	TGTGCCAGCAGCTTAGACAGATATGAAGCTTTCTTT	12	TRBV7-9	NA	NA	TRBJ1-1
CASSISRRGGLNEQYF	TGTGCCAGCAGTATTTCCCGAAGGGGGGGATTGAACGAGCAGTACTTC	16	TRBV27	NA	NA	TRBJ2-7
CAVDASPGQGTYNYGYTF	TGTGCCGTCGACGCCTCCCCGGGACAGGGCACCTATAACTATGGCTACACCTTC	18	TRBV10-3	NA	TRBD1	TRBJ1-2
CASRDRDGNTIYF	TGCGCCAGCCGGGACAGGGATGGAAACACCATATATTTT	13	TRBV5-1	once	TRBD1	TRBJ1-3
CASSLGSRSTDTQYF	TGTGCCAGCAGCTTGGGGAGTCGGAGCACAGATACGCAGTATTTT	15	TRBV5-4	NA	NA	TRBJ2-3
CATSRQGSMDEKLFF	TGTGCCACCAGCAGGCAGGGTTCCATGGATGAAAAACTGTTTTTT	15	TRBV15	NA	NA	TRBJ1-4
CASSSGQGANFEKLFF	TGTGCCAGCAGCTCAGGACAGGGAGCGAACTTCGAGAAACTGTTTTTT	16	TRBV9	NA	TRBD1	TRBJ1-4
CASSTRTGGVETQYF	TGTGCCAGCAGCACCAGGACAGGGGGTGTGGAGACCCAGTACTTC	15	TRBV11-2	NA	TRBD1	TRBJ2-5
CASSLPSRGDTQYF	TGTGCCAGCTCACTCCCCTCCAGGGGAGATACGCAGTATTTT	14	TRBV18	NA	NA	TRBJ2-3
CAVSGRGDTGELFF	TGTGCCGTCAGCGGGAGGGGTGACACCGGGGAGCTGTTTTTT	14	TRBV10-3	once	TRBD2	TRBJ2-2
CASSLAGADTQYF	TGTGCCAGCTCGCTAGCGGGAGCTGATACGCAGTATTTT	13	TRBV28	NA	TRBD2	TRBJ2-3
CASSEVQQNPEAFF	TGTGCCAGCAGTGAAGTTCAACAGAACCCTGAAGCTTTCTTT	14	TRBV2	few	NA	TRBJ1-1
CASSTEQREYNEQFF	TGTGCCAGTAGTACCGAACAGCGGGAGTACAATGAGCAGTTCTTC	15	TRBV19	NA	TRBD2	TRBJ2-1
CASSLEARGTGELFF	TGTGCCAGCAGCTTAGAGGCTAGGGGGACCGGGGAGCTGTTTTTT	15	TRBV7-3	NA	NA	TRBJ2-2
CASSRQGYNEKLFF	TGTGCCAGCAGTCGACAGGGGTATAATGAAAAACTGTTTTTT	14	TRBV28	few	TRBD1	TRBJ1-4
CATKKPGQGRETQYF	TGTGCCACTAAGAAACCGGGACAGGGGAGAGAGACCCAGTACTTC	15	TRBV15	NA	TRBD1	TRBJ2-5
CASSPRTGAYEQYF	TGTGCCAGCAGCCCCCGGACAGGGGCATACGAGCAGTACTTC	14	TRBV5-5	NA	TRBD1	TRBJ2-7
CATSSEYTGAGETQYF	TGTGCCACCAGCAGTGAATATACAGGGGCGGGAGAGACCCAGTACTTC	16	TRBV15	once	TRBD1	TRBJ2-5
CANGQGLNTEAFF	TGTGCCAACGGACAGGGGCTGAACACTGAAGCTTTCTTT	13	TRBV11-2	NA	TRBD1	TRBJ1-1
CAISVRGLAGASYEQYF	TGTGCCATCAGTGTCAGGGGACTGGCGGGAGCCTCCTACGAGCAGTACTTC	17	TRBV10-3	few	NA	TRBJ2-7
CASSPPGWILGGRLYEQYF	TGTGCCAGCTCACCACCCGGATGGATTTTAGGCGGGAGGCTTTACGAGCAGTACTTC	19	TRBV18	NA	TRBD2	TRBJ2-7
CASSGGSDIQYF	TGTGCCAGCAGCGGTGGGAGTGACATTCAGTACTTC	12	TRBV9	few	NA	TRBJ2-4
CASSVSDSNYEQYF	TGTGCCAGCAGTGTTTCGGACTCAAACTACGAGCAGTACTTC	14	TRBV6-5	NA	NA	TRBJ2-7
CASSYSERAVDSPLHF	TGTGCCAGCAGTTACTCCGAGAGGGCAGTGGACTCACCCCTCCACTTT	16	TRBV6-5	few	NA	TRBJ1-6
CASSLAAGTTGELFF	TGCGCCAGCAGCTTGGCAGCAGGGACTACCGGGGAGCTGTTTTTT	15	TRBV5-1	few	NA	TRBJ2-2
CASSKAGRGLHNEQFF	TGTGCCAGCAGCAAAGCTGGCAGGGGGCTGCACAATGAGCAGTTCTTC	16	TRBV21-1	NA	NA	TRBJ2-1
CASSESRLLGGLGNTIYF	TGTGCCAGCAGTGAATCAAGGCTCCTTGGAGGGTTAGGAAACACCATATATTTT	18	TRBV6-1	NA	NA	TRBJ1-3
CASSPQRGRHNEQFF	TGTGCCAGCAGCCCTCAGCGGGGAAGGCACAATGAGCAGTTCTTC	15	TRBV7-3	NA	TRBD2	TRBJ2-1
CASSSGTGEGGYTF	TGCGCCAGCAGCTCAGGAACAGGGGAAGGTGGCTACACCTTC	14	TRBV5-1	NA	TRBD1	TRBJ1-2
CASSAIGANTDTQYF	TGTGCCAGCAGTGCCATCGGAGCAAACACAGATACGCAGTATTTT	15	TRBV7-6	NA	NA	TRBJ2-3
CASSMGGARLYGYTF	TGTGCCAGTAGTATGGGAGGAGCTAGACTTTATGGCTACACCTTC	15	TRBV19	few	NA	TRBJ1-2
CAWSVISGPTDTQYF	TGTGCCTGGAGTGTAATTAGCGGGCCCACAGATACGCAGTATTTT	15	TRBV30	NA	TRBD2	TRBJ2-3
CASSQAWGWGVGGTYEQYF	TGTGCCAGCAGCCAAGCTTGGGGGTGGGGGGTTGGCGGGACCTACGAGCAGTACTTC	19	TRBV4-2	NA	NA	TRBJ2-7
CASSGPREQTHNEQFF	TGTGCCAGCAGCGGACCCCGGGAACAGACCCACAATGAGCAGTTCTTC	16	TRBV7-8	NA	NA	TRBJ2-1
CASRPGLAGASTDTQYF	TGTGCCAGCAGACCGGGACTAGCGGGCGCTAGCACAGATACGCAGTATTTT	17	TRBV4-2	NA	TRBD2	TRBJ2-3
CASSFRTSGSGETQYF	TGCGCCAGCAGCTTTAGGACTAGCGGGAGTGGGGAGACCCAGTACTTC	16	TRBV5-1	NA	TRBD2	TRBJ2-5
CASTPGLNTGELFF	TGTGCCAGCACCCCGGGTTTGAACACCGGGGAGCTGTTTTTT	14	TRBV6-5	NA	NA	TRBJ2-2
CASSLIGTGGSTEAFF	TGCGCCAGCAGCTTGATCGGGACAGGGGGAAGCACTGAAGCTTTCTTT	16	TRBV5-1	NA	TRBD1	TRBJ1-1
CASSQGGGLGRSDTQYF	TGCGCCAGCAGCCAAGGCGGTGGACTCGGAAGGTCAGATACGCAGTATTTT	17	TRBV4-3	NA	NA	TRBJ2-3
CASSLSTVFSGYTF	TGTGCCAGCAGTCTTTCCACGGTTTTTAGCGGCTACACCTTC	14	TRBV6-5	NA	NA	TRBJ1-2
CSVGSRETQYF	TGCAGCGTTGGGTCCCGGGAGACCCAGTACTTC	11	TRBV29-1	NA	NA	TRBJ2-5
CASSLARGTGELFF	TGTGCCAGCAGCCTAGCGAGGGGGACCGGGGAGCTGTTTTTT	14	TRBV7-2	NA	NA	TRBJ2-2
CASSPAGGSGNTIYF	TGCGCCAGCAGCCCGGCAGGGGGATCTGGAAACACCATATATTTT	15	TRBV5-1	NA	TRBD1	TRBJ1-3